This TCR beta chain derives from a study of cytomegalovirus exposure and HLA in healthy donors. As concerns this clone: What it binds is unknown.

Overall study results and limits: Cytomegalovirus association was listed for about 150 TCR beta chains.

Germline V gene data show CDR1 as MNHEY and CDR2 as SVGAGI. CDR3 length equals 15 residues. The V gene lost 6 bases and the J gene lost 4 bases, with 18 bases spanning the gap. Here immunoSEQ multiplex PCR was the method, and the copy in TCRdb shows in-frame clones only, minus some. Counted here are roughly 150,000 clones, around four fifths occurring once; the ten biggest clones make up around 2.4%. Input material: PBMCs. The chain carries TRBV6-5 and TRBJ2-5, with D unclear. This receptor was taken from a young man in good health and CMV-seropositive. In DNA, the CDR3 is TGTGCCAGCAGGGCACGTGGAAGTCTAGGAGAGACCCAGTACTTC. Residues: CASRARGSLGETQYF.